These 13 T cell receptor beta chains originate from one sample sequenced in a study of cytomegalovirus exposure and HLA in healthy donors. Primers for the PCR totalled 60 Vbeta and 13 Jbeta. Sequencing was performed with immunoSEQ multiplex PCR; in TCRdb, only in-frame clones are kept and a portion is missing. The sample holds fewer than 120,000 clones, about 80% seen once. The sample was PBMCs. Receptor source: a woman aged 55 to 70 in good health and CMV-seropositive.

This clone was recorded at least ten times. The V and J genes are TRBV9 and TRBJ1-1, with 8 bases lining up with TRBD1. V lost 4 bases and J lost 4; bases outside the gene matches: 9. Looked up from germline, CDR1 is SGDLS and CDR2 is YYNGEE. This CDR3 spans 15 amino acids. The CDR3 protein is CASSPQGGLGTEAFF. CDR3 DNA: TGTGCCAGCAGCCCACAGGGGGGGTTAGGCACTGAAGCTTTCTTT. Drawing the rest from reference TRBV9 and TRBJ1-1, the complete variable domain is DSGVTQTPKHLITATGQRVTLRCSPRSGDLSVYWYQQSLDQGLQFLIQYYNGEERAKGNILERFSAQQFPDLHSELNLSSLELGDSALYFCASSPQGGLGTEAFFGQGTRLTVV.

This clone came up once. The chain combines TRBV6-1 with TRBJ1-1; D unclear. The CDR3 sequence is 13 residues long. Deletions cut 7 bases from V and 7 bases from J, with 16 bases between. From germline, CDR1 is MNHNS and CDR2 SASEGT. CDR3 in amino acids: CASIRAEDVEAFF. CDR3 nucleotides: TGTGCCAGCATAAGGGCGGAGGACGTTGAAGCTTTCTTT.

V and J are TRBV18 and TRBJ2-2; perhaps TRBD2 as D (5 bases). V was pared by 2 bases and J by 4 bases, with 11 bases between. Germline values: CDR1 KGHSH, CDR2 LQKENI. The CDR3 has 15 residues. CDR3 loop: CASSPGSGITGELFF. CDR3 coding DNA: TGTGCCAGCTCACCAGGTTCGGGAATCACCGGGGAGCTGTTTTTT.

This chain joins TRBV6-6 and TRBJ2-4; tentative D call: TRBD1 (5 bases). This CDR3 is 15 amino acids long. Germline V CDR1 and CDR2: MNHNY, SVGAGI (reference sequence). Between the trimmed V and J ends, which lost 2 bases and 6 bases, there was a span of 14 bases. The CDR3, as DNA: TGTGCCAGCAGTTACCAAGGGGAAGGGGTAAACATTCAGTACTTC. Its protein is CASSYQGEGVNIQYF.

The CDR3 DNA is TGTGCCAGCAGCTTAAGTCCTGCTAGCGGCTCCTACGAGCAGTACTTC. Its translation is CASSLSPASGSYEQYF. The gene calls are TRBV7-3 and TRBJ2-7, with 7 positions matching TRBD2. There are 16 residues in the CDR3. Germline CDR1 SGHTA, CDR2 FQGTGA. V shed 1 base and J 0 bases; nucleotides not matched to a gene: 6. Based on the CDR3 plus reference TRBV7-3 and TRBJ2-7, the full variable domain is GAGVSQTPSNKVTEKGKYVELRCDPISGHTALYWYRQSLGQGPEFLIYFQGTGAADDSGLPNDRFFAVRPEGSVSTLKIQRTERGDSAVYLCASSLSPASGSYEQYFGPGTRLTVT.

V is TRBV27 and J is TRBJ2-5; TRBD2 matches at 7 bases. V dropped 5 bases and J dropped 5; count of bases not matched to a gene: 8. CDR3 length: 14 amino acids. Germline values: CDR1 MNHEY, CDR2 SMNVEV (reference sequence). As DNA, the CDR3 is TGTGCCAGCAGTCAACTAGCGAGCGGGGAGACCCAGTACTTC. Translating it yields CASSQLASGETQYF.

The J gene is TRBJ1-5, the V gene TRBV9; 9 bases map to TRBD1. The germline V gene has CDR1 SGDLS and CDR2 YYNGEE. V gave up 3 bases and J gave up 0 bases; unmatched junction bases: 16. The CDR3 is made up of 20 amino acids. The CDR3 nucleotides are TGTGCCAGCAGCGCCACAAACAGGGGGCGAACGTCGTATAGCAATCAGCCCCAGCATTTT. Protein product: CASSATNRGRTSYSNQPQHF.

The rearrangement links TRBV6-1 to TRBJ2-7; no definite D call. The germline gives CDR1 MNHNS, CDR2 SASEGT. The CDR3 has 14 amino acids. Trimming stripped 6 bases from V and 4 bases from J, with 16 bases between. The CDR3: CASRPRRNLYEQYF. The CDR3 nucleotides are TGTGCCAGCAGGCCACGGAGAAACCTTTACGAGCAGTACTTC.

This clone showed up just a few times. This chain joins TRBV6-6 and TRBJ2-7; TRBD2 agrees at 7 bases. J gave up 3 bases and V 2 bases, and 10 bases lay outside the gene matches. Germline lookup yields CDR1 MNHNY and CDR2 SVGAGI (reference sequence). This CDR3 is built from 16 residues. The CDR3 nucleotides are TGTGCCAGCAGTTACCCGCCTAGAAGCGGGGACTACGAGCAGTACTTC. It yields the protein CASSYPPRSGDYEQYF.

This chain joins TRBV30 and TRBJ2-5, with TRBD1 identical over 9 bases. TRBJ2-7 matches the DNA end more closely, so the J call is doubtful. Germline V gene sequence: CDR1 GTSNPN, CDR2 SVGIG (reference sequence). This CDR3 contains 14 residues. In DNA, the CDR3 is TGTGCCTCCGCGACACAGGGGGCCTCCTACGAGCAGTACTTC. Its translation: CASATQGASYEQYF.

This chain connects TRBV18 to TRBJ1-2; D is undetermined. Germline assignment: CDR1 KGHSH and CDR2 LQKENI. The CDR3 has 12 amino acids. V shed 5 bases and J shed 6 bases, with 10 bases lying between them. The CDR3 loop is CASSFVGDGYTF. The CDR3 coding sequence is TGTGCCAGCTCATTTGTCGGGGATGGCTACACCTTC.

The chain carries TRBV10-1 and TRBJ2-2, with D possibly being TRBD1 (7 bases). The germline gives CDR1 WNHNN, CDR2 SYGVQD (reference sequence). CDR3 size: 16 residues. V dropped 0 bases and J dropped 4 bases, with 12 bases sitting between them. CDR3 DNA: TGCGCCAGCAGTGAGTCGAGGCAGGGGGGCACCGGGGAGCTGTTTTTT. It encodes CASSESRQGGTGELFF.

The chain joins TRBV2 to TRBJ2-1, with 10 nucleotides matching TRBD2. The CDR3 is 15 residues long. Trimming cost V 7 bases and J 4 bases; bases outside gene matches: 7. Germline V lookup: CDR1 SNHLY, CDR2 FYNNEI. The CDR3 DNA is TGTGCCAGCATCCTAGCGGGAGTATCTTACAATGAGCAGTTCTTC. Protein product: CASILAGVSYNEQFF.